What follows are 31 T cell receptor beta chains derived from one specimen sequenced in a study of T cell changes during pregnancy in multiple sclerosis. This table comes from immunoSEQ multiplex PCR, and its TCRdb copy is limited to in-frame clones, with some not included. The sample includes 80,000 or so clones, about 90% of them seen just once. Material: peripheral blood, obtained before pregnancy. These receptors originate from a female donor with multiple sclerosis, enrolled in a pregnancy study.

This clone was picked up a small number of times. The chain joins TRBV29-1 to TRBJ2-5; 9 bases align to TRBD1. The CDR3 runs to 13 residues. CDR1 and CDR2 from the germline V gene are SQVTM and ANQGSEA. Trimming removed 7 bases from V and 3 bases from J; junction bases left unmatched: 6. CDR3 nucleotide sequence: TGCAGCGCCCTTCGACAGGGGGAAGAGACCCAGTACTTC. Translation gives CSALRQGEETQYF.

This clone showed up just once. The V gene is TRBV19, the J gene TRBJ2-3; the D gene is possibly TRBD1 (6 bases). The CDR3 totals 15 residues. The germline V and J ends were trimmed by 6 bases and 3 bases, with 16 bases remaining between them. CDR1 and CDR2 (germline): LNHDA, SQIVND (reference sequence). CDR3 in amino acids: CASRRSLGGTDTQYF. In DNA form, the CDR3 reads TGTGCCAGTAGAAGATCCTTAGGGGGAACAGATACGCAGTATTTT. The full variable domain, its missing parts supplied by reference TRBV19 and TRBJ2-3, is DGGITQSPKYLFRKEGQNVTLSCEQNLNHDAMYWYRQDPGQGLRLIYYSQIVNDFQKGDIAEGYSVSREKKESFPLTVTSAQKNPTAFYLCASRRSLGGTDTQYFGPGTRLTVL.

V and J are TRBV4-1 and TRBJ2-3; D not certain. V was pared by 0 bases and J by 10 bases, with 11 bases between. From germline, CDR1 is MGHRA and CDR2 YSYEKL. This CDR3 has 13 residues. CDR3 DNA sequence: TGCGCCAGCAGCCAAGATGCTGCCTCAGCGCAGTATTTT. Its translation is CASSQDAASAQYF.

The chain is built from TRBV2 and TRBJ2-2; D perhaps matches TRBD1 (6 bases). The CDR3 is 12 residues long. Germline V lookup: CDR1 SNHLY, CDR2 FYNNEI. V lost 10 bases, J lost 6 bases, and 12 bases lay in between. Here the CDR3 reads CATPGEPGELFF. The CDR3 DNA reads as TGTGCCACCCCAGGGGAACCCGGGGAGCTGTTTTTT.

The chain is built from TRBV13 and TRBJ1-1; 8 bases align to TRBD1. The CDR3 consists of 15 residues. The ends lost 0 bases at V and 5 bases at J; junction bases unmatched: 5. Germline V gives CDR1 PRHDT, CDR2 FYEKMQ (reference sequence). The CDR3 DNA reads as TGTGCCAGCAGCTTAGGAGGACAGGGTTTGACTGAAGCTTTCTTT. Protein product: CASSLGGQGLTEAFF.

V is TRBV5-1 and J is TRBJ2-1; no definite D call. CDR3 size: 19 residues. Trimming pared 1 base from V and 0 bases from J, leaving 20 bases between. Germline CDR1 is SGHRS and CDR2 is YFSETQ. This chain's CDR3 is CASSLTTFLALSSYNEQFF. CDR3 bases: TGCGCCAGCAGCTTGACGACTTTTTTAGCCCTGAGCTCCTACAATGAGCAGTTCTTC.

The CDR3 protein is CATSIYRGTAEQYF. In DNA form, the CDR3 reads TGTGCCACCAGCATCTACAGGGGTACCGCCGAGCAGTACTTC. The chain uses TRBV15 and TRBJ2-7, with 7 nucleotides matching TRBD1. J gave up 6 bases and V 4 bases, and 9 bases lay outside the gene matches. There are 14 residues in the CDR3. The germline V gene encodes CDR1 LNHNV and CDR2 YYDKDF (reference sequence).

The chain is built from TRBV7-2 and TRBJ2-7; 7 bases map to TRBD1. CDR1 and CDR2 (germline): SGHTA, FQGNSA. This CDR3 spans 13 amino acids. V trimming: 2 bases; J trimming: 9 bases; junction bases outside the gene matches: 7. Here the CDR3 DNA reads TGTGCCAGCAGCTTAAGTGGCCGGACAGGGCAGTACTTC. It codes for CASSLSGRTGQYF.

The rearrangement uses TRBV28 and TRBJ2-5, with TRBD1 matching 8 bases. This CDR3 comprises 15 residues. The trim removed 3 bases at V and 0 bases at J, leaving 3 bases unmatched. Germline CDR1 MDHEN, CDR2 SYDVKM. CDR3 protein: CASSFLDRDQETQYF. CDR3 bases: TGTGCCAGCAGTTTCCTGGACAGGGACCAAGAGACCCAGTACTTC.

This chain links TRBV29-1 with TRBJ2-5, with TRBD1 matching over 7 bases. Germline V lookup: CDR1 SQVTM, CDR2 ANQGSEA. The CDR3 is 14 amino acids. The V and J ends lost 4 bases and 4 bases, in that order; junction bases with no gene match: 9. CDR3 DNA: TGCAGCGTTGGTGAAGGGGGCCGGAGAGAGACCCAGTACTTC. Amino acid sequence: CSVGEGGRRETQYF.

V usage is TRBV19 and J usage is TRBJ1-1; a possible D gene is TRBD1 (5 bases). Germline CDR1 LNHDA, CDR2 SQIVND (reference sequence). V dropped 3 bases and J dropped 6 bases, with 14 bases sitting between them. This CDR3 is 14 amino acids long. The CDR3 sequence: CASSINGGFSEAFF. DNA of the CDR3: TGTGCCAGTAGTATTAACGGGGGGTTCTCTGAAGCTTTCTTT.

The V call is TRBV30, the J call TRBJ1-1, with D uncertain. V lost 5 bases and J 1 base, leaving 11 bases between the germline ends. In germline, CDR1 is GTSNPN, CDR2 SVGIG (reference sequence). The CDR3 spans 13 residues. The CDR3 loop is CAWGRRRNTEAFF. The CDR3 nucleotides read TGTGCCTGGGGTCGGAGGAGGAACACTGAAGCTTTCTTT.

V gene TRBV9 combines with J gene TRBJ2-3, with D tentatively TRBD1 (5 bases). The CDR3 runs 16 residues. The V gene's germline CDR1 is SGDLS and CDR2 YYNGEE. Deletions cut 2 bases from V and 2 bases from J, with 15 bases between. As DNA, the CDR3 is TGTGCCAGCAGCGTTGGGGCTTCCTTGTTCACAGATACGCAGTATTTT. Amino acids: CASSVGASLFTDTQYF.

The CDR3 DNA follows: TGTGCCTGGAGACCGACAGGGTTCGGCTACACCTTC. Translated, it gives CAWRPTGFGYTF. The chain has TRBV30 and TRBJ1-2, with 7 bases identical to TRBD1. Germline trimming cut 3 bases from V and 8 bases from J; bases unmatched to any gene: 6. CDR3 length equals 12 residues. Germline-derived CDR1 and CDR2 are GTSNPN and SVGIG (reference sequence).

The V and J genes are TRBV27 and TRBJ1-1; 7 nucleotides align to TRBD1. V trimming: 6 bases; J trimming: 7 bases; junction bases outside the gene matches: 11. This CDR3 is built from 14 residues. The V gene's germline CDR1 is MNHEY and CDR2 SMNVEV (reference sequence). CDR3 residues: CASSRPGQEREAFF. The CDR3, as DNA: TGTGCCAGCAGCCGCCCTGGACAGGAGCGTGAAGCTTTCTTT.

V and J are TRBV7-9 and TRBJ2-2; 7 bases agree with TRBD2. Germline V gene sequence: CDR1 SEHNR, CDR2 FQNEAQ (reference sequence). CDR3 length equals 16 residues. V lost 5 bases to trimming and J lost 6 bases; unmatched junction nucleotides: 12. The CDR3 spells CASSQRDQREAGELFF. DNA for the CDR3: TGTGCCAGCAGCCAAAGGGACCAGCGGGAAGCCGGGGAGCTGTTTTTT.

This clone showed up just once. The rearrangement uses TRBV25-1 and TRBJ2-1, with D hard to call. V was trimmed by 2 bases and J by 6 bases, leaving 11 bases between them. Germline V CDR1 and CDR2: MGHDK, SYGVNS. The CDR3 length is 14 residues. The CDR3 nucleotides read TGTGCCAGCAGTGAAAGAGGTTTGCGCAATGAGCAGTTCTTC. It encodes CASSERGLRNEQFF.

The chain links TRBV5-6 to TRBJ2-1; 10 positions agree with TRBD2. CDR3 length: 17 amino acids. V trimming: 4 bases; J trimming: 5 bases; junction bases outside the gene matches: 12. CDR1 SGHDT and CDR2 YYEEEE come from the germline V gene. The DNA of the CDR3 is TGTGCCAGCAGCCCCTACCTCGCGCTAGCGGGGGACAATGAGCAGTTCTTC. It is translated as CASSPYLALAGDNEQFF. The whole variable domain, remainder taken from reference TRBV5-6 and TRBJ2-1, is DAGVTQSPTHLIKTRGQQVTLRCSPKSGHDTVSWYQQALGQGPQFIFQYYEEEERQRGNFPDRFSGHQFPNYSSELNVNALLLGDSALYLCASSPYLALAGDNEQFFGPGTRLTVL.

The V gene is TRBV27, the J gene TRBJ1-4, with unresolved D. The length of the CDR3 is 13 residues. Germline CDR1 MNHEY, CDR2 SMNVEV (reference sequence). The V end was cut by 4 bases, the J end by 6 bases, with 9 bases between. The CDR3 DNA follows: TGTGCCAGCAGTTCGGGTCTAGATGAAAAACTGTTTTTT. Protein: CASSSGLDEKLFF.

V usage is TRBV10-3 and J usage is TRBJ2-7; 9 bases line up with TRBD1. V dropped 8 bases and J dropped 5; count of bases not matched to a gene: 13. Looked up from germline, CDR1 is ENHRY and CDR2 is SYGVKD. The CDR3 extends over 15 amino acids. The CDR3 region is CAIGKPGQGIDEQYF. In nucleotides, the CDR3 is TGTGCCATCGGGAAACCGGGACAGGGTATTGACGAGCAGTACTTC.

The rearrangement links TRBV19 to TRBJ2-5; TRBD2 aligns across 8 bases. Per germline, CDR1 LNHDA and CDR2 SQIVND (reference sequence). The CDR3 consists of 15 residues. V shed 7 bases, J shed 5 bases, and the junction held 12 bases outside the gene matches. The CDR3 region is CASNNGPGRGETQYF. In DNA form, the CDR3 reads TGTGCCAGTAATAATGGACCCGGGAGGGGGGAGACCCAGTACTTC.

The chain carries TRBV11-2 and TRBJ1-2; TRBD1 matches 8 bases. The V and J ends lost 6 bases and 3 bases, in that order; junction bases with no gene match: 3. The V gene's germline CDR1 is SGHAT and CDR2 FQNNGV. CDR3 size: 13 residues. The CDR3 here is CASSTGGDYGYTF. The CDR3 DNA is TGTGCCAGCAGTACAGGGGGAGACTATGGCTACACCTTC.

The V gene is TRBV27, the J gene TRBJ2-7; possible D gene TRBD1, 6 bases. V shed 6 bases and J shed 7 bases, with 25 bases lying between them. The CDR3 extends over 16 amino acids. CDR1 is MNHEY and CDR2 is SMNVEV in the germline V gene (reference sequence). CDR3 nucleotides: TGTGCCAGCAGCATAAGCCGGGACATTCGATCTGGGGAGCAGTACTTC. It yields the protein CASSISRDIRSGEQYF.

This sequence joins TRBV19 and TRBJ1-4; TRBD1 aligns across 7 bases. This CDR3 contains 17 residues. Trimming at V came to 7 bases and at J to 8 bases, leaving 19 bases not matched to a gene. Germline V CDR1 and CDR2: LNHDA, SQIVND (reference sequence). CDR3 nucleotide sequence: TGTGCCAGTACCTTACAAGCCGGGACAGCCGCCGACGAAAAACTGTTTTTT. Its translation: CASTLQAGTAADEKLFF.

V and J are TRBV28 and TRBJ2-7, with 9 positions matching TRBD2. The CDR3 has 14 amino acids. Germline lookup yields CDR1 MDHEN and CDR2 SYDVKM. V was pared by 5 bases and J by 4 bases, with 6 bases of the junction left unmatched. CDR3 in DNA: TGTGCCAGCAGTCCCGCAGCGGGAGGTTACGAGCAGTACTTC. This sequence encodes CASSPAAGGYEQYF.

The rearrangement joins TRBV19 to TRBJ1-2, with 9 bases fitting TRBD1. This CDR3 spans 16 amino acids. Trimming took 10 bases from V and 2 from J; bases not matched to a gene: 14. In germline, CDR1 is LNHDA, CDR2 SQIVND (reference sequence). CDR3 DNA: TGTGCCACCAATTTGGGGGACAGGGTGACCAACTATGGCTACACCTTC. Translation: CATNLGDRVTNYGYTF.

V usage is TRBV7-2 and J usage is TRBJ1-2; tentative D call: TRBD1 (6 bases). This CDR3 has 15 residues. Deletions cut 8 bases from V and 8 bases from J, with 24 bases between. Per germline, CDR1 SGHTA and CDR2 FQGNSA. The chain's CDR3 is CASLLPGGASRGYTF. The CDR3 bases are TGTGCCAGCCTACTCCCCGGGGGGGCTTCAAGGGGCTACACCTTC.

The chain employs TRBV6-6 and TRBJ2-7; D is ambiguous. The CDR3 is 13 residues long. The V and J ends lost 11 bases and 2 bases respectively, with 16 bases between them. Germline lookup yields CDR1 MNHNY and CDR2 SVGAGI (reference sequence). The CDR3 coding sequence is TGTGCCCTACTACCGGGTCACGCCTACGAGCAGTACTTC. This codes for CALLPGHAYEQYF.

This chain joins TRBV5-6 and TRBJ1-4; D is ambiguous. Trimming cost V 0 bases and J 4 bases, with 10 bases left between them. The germline V gene has CDR1 SGHDT and CDR2 YYEEEE. CDR3 length equals 15 residues. CDR3 amino acids: CASSLALRGNEKLFF. The CDR3 bases are TGTGCCAGCAGCTTGGCCTTGCGGGGTAATGAAAAACTGTTTTTT. The full variable domain, in which reference TRBV5-6 and TRBJ1-4 provide the parts outside the CDR3, is DAGVTQSPTHLIKTRGQQVTLRCSPKSGHDTVSWYQQALGQGPQFIFQYYEEEERQRGNFPDRFSGHQFPNYSSELNVNALLLGDSALYLCASSLALRGNEKLFFGSGTQLSVL.

This rearrangement joins TRBV6-5 to TRBJ1-1; D is uncertain. Trimming took off 6 bases at V and 0 bases at J, with 8 bases between the two ends. The CDR3 runs 13 residues. Germline CDR1 reads MNHEY; CDR2 reads SVGAGI. The CDR3 sequence is CASRETVNTEAFF. CDR3 sequence (DNA): TGTGCCAGCAGGGAGACGGTGAACACTGAAGCTTTCTTT.

CDR3 sequence reads: CSVLDRGPQETQYF. CDR3 DNA: TGCAGCGTATTGGACAGGGGCCCCCAAGAGACCCAGTACTTC. The chain uses TRBV29-1 and TRBJ2-5; TRBD1 aligns across 9 bases. There are 14 residues in the CDR3. Germline CDR1 reads SQVTM; CDR2 reads ANQGSEA. The J segment lost 1 base and the V segment lost 6 bases, leaving 6 bases of the junction unmatched.